The entry that follows covers one T cell receptor (beta chain) sequence. Germline values: CDR1 SNHLY, CDR2 FYNNEI. This CDR3 has 14 residues. V was shortened by 8 bases and J by 0 bases, with 14 bases between the two germline ends. Generated by immunoSEQ multiplex PCR, the TCRdb table keeps only in-frame clones and is missing some. The sample has tens of thousands of clones, about 90% seen once. This sample is part of a study of PD-L1 blockade in urothelial cancer. Across the whole study: Patients, treated from about 2014 onward, received atezolizumab 1,200 mg intravenously every 3 weeks. The study recovered a median of about 140,000 T cells per blood sample. It was at 3 weeks (second dose) and 6 weeks after treatment start that blood was analyzed.

Time point of the sample: peripheral blood 6 weeks after treatment start. The specimen was PBMCs, collected around atezolizumab (anti-PD-L1) treatment. This TCR derives from a man in his 60s with urothelial cancer. The chain joins TRBV2 to TRBJ2-7, with D perhaps TRBD2 (6 bases). This chain's CDR3 is CASDGDSSSYEQYF. DNA of the CDR3: TGTGCCAGCGACGGGGACTCGAGCTCCTACGAGCAGTACTTC.